The 2 T cell receptor beta chains below all came from one sample that was sequenced in a study of shared clonotypes between healthy human individuals. Only in-frame clones appear in the TCRdb table, and some are missing; sequencing was by immunoSEQ multiplex PCR. This sample has roughly 1,600,000 clones, with about 98.5% found just once. Sequencing used naive CD4+ T cells sorted from blood. Described subset: CD45RA+ positively selected. These receptors were collected from a man in his thirties or forties in good health.

The chain joins TRBV5-4 to TRBJ2-1; no definite D call. Per the germline V gene, CDR1 is SGHNT and CDR2 is YYREEE (reference sequence). Trimming removed 5 bases from V and 1 base from J, with 10 bases in between. The CDR3 runs 14 residues. In nucleotides, the CDR3 is TGTGCCAGCAGACGACGAGTTTCCTACAATGAGCAGTTCTTC. Protein product: CASRRRVSYNEQFF.

This chain links TRBV28 with TRBJ2-2; D gene uncertain. Trimming took off 7 bases at V and 7 bases at J, with 22 bases between the two ends. This CDR3 is built from 16 residues. Germline CDR1 and CDR2: MDHEN and SYDVKM. The CDR3 sequence is CASTMSPGLVSGELFF. For the CDR3, the DNA is TGTGCCAGCACCATGAGTCCCGGGCTCGTTAGCGGGGAGCTGTTTTTT. Full variable domain (outside the CDR3, taken from reference TRBV28 and TRBJ2-2): DVKVTQSSRYLVKRTGEKVFLECVQDMDHENMFWYRQDPGLGLRLIYFSYDVKMKEKGDIPEGYSVSREKKERFSLILESASTNQTSMYLCASTMSPGLVSGELFFGEGSRLTVL.